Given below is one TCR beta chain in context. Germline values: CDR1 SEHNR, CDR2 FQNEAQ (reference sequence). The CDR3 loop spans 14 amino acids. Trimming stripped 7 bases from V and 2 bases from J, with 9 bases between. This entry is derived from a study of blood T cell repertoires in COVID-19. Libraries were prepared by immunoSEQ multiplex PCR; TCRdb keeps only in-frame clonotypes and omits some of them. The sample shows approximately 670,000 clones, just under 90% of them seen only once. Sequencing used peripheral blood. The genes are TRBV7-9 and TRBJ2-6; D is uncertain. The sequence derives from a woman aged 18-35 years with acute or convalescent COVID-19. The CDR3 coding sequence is TGTGCCAGCACCCAGGCTACTGGGGCCAACGTCCTGACTTTC. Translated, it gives CASTQATGANVLTF.